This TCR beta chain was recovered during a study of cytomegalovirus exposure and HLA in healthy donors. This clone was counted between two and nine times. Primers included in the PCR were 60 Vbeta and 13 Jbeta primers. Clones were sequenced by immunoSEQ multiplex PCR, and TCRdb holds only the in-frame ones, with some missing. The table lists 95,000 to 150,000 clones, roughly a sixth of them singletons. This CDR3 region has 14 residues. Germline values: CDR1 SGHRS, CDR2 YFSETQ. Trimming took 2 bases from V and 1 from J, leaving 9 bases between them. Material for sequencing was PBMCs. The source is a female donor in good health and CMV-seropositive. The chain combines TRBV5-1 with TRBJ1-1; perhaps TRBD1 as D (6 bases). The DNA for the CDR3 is TGCGCCAGCAGCTTTGCGGGGGCGAACACTGAAGCTTTCTTT. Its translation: CASSFAGANTEAFF.